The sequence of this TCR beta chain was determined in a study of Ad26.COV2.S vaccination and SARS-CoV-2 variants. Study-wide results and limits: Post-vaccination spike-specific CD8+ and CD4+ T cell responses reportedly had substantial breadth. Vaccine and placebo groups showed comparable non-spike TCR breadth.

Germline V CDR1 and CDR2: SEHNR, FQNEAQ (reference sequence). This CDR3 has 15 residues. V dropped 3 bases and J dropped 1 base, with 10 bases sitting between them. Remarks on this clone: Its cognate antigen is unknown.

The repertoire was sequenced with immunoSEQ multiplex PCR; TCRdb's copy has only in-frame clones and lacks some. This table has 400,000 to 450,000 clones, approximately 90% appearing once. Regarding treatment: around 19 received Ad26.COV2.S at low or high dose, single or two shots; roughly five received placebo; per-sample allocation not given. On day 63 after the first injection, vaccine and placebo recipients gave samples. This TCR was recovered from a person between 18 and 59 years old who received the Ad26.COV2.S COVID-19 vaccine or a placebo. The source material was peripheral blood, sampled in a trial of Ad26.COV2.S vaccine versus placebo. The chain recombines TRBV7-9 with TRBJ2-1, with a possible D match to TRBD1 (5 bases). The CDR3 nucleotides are TGTGCCAGCAGCTTCAGTCAGGGATCCTACAATGAGCAGTTCTTC. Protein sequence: CASSFSQGSYNEQFF.